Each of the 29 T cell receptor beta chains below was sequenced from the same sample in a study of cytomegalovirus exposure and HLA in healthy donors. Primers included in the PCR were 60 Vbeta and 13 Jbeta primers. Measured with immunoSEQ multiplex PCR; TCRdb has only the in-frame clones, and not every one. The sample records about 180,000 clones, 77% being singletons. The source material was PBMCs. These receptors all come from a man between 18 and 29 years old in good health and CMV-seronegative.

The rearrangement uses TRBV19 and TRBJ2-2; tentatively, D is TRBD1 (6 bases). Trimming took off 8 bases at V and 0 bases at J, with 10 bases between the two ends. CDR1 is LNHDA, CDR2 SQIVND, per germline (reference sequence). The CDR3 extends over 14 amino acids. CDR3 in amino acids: CASSQGTNTGELFF. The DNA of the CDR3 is TGTGCCAGTTCCCAGGGGACGAACACCGGGGAGCTGTTTTTT.

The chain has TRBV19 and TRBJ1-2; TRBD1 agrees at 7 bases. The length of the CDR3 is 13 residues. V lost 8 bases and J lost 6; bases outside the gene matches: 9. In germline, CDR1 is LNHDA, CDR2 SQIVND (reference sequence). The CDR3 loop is CASSIGTANGYTF. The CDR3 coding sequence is TGTGCCAGTTCCATCGGGACAGCGAATGGCTACACCTTC.

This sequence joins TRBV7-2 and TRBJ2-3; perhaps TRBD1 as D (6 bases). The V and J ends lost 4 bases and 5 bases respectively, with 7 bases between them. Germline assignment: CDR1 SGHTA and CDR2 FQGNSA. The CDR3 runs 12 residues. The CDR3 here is CASSYRVDTQYF. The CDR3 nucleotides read TGTGCCAGCAGCTACAGGGTAGATACGCAGTATTTT.

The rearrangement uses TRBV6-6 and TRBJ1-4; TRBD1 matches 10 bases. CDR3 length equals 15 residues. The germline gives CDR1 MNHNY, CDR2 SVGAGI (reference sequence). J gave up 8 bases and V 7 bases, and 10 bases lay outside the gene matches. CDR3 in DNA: TGTGCCAGCAAAAACCGGGACAGGGGTAACGAAAAACTGTTTTTT. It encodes CASKNRDRGNEKLFF.

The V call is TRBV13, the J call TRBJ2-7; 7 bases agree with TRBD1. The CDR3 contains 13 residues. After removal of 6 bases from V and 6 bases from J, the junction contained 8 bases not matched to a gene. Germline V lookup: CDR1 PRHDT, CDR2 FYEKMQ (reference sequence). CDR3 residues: CASSRDRVPEQYF. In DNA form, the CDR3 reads TGTGCCAGCAGTCGCGACAGGGTACCCGAGCAGTACTTC.

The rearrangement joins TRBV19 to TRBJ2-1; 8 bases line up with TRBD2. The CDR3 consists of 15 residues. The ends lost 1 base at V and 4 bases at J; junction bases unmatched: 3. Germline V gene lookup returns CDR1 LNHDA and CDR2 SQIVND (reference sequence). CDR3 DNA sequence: TGTGCCAGTAGTATAGGACTAGCGAATTACAATGAGCAGTTCTTC. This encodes CASSIGLANYNEQFF.

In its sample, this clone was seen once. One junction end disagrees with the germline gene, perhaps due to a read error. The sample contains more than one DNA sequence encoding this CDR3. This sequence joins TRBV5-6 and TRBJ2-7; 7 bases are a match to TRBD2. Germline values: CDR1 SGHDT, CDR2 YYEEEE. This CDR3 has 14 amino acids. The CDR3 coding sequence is TGTGCCAGCAGCTTGGACCGGGAGGCCTACGAGCAGTACTTT. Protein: CASSLDREAYEQYF.

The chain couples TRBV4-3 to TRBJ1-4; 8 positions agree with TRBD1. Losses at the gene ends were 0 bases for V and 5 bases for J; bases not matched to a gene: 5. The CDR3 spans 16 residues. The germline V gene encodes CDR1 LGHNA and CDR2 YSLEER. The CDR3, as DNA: TGCGCCAGCAGCCAAGAGTCGAGGACAGGGAATGAAAAACTGTTTTTT. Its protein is CASSQESRTGNEKLFF.

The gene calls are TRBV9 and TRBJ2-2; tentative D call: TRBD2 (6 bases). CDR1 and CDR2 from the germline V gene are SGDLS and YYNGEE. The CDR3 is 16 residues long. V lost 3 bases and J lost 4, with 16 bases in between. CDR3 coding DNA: TGTGCCAGCAGCGCCCGTGACTTGCGGGGCACCGGGGAGCTGTTTTTT. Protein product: CASSARDLRGTGELFF.

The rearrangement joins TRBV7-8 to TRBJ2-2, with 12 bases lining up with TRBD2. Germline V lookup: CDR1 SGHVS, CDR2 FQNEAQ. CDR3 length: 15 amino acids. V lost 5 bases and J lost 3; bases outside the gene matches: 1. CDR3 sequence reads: CASSGTSGYTGELFF. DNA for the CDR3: TGTGCCAGCAGCGGGACTAGCGGGTACACCGGGGAGCTGTTTTTT.

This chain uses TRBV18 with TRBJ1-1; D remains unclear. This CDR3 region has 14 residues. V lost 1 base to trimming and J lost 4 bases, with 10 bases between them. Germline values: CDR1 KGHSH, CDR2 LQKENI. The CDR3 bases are TGTGCCAGCTCACCACGGGAAGGGAGCACTGAAGCTTTCTTT. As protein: CASSPREGSTEAFF. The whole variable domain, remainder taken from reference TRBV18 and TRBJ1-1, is NAGVMQNPRHLVRRRGQEARLRCSPMKGHSHVYWYRQLPEEGLKFMVYLQKENIIDESGMPKERFSAEFPKEGPSILRIQQVVRGDSAAYFCASSPREGSTEAFFGQGTRLTVV.

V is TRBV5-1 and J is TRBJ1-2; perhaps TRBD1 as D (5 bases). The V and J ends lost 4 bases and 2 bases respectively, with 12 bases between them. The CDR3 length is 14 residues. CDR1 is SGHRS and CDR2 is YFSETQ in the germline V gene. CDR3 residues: CASSPLAGNYGYTF. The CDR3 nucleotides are TGCGCCAGCAGCCCCCTGGCAGGGAACTATGGCTACACCTTC. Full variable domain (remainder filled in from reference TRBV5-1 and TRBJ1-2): KAGVTQTPRYLIKTRGQQVTLSCSPISGHRSVSWYQQTPGQGLQFLFEYFSETQRNKGNFPGRFSGRQFSNSRSEMNVSTLELGDSALYLCASSPLAGNYGYTFGSGTRLTVV.

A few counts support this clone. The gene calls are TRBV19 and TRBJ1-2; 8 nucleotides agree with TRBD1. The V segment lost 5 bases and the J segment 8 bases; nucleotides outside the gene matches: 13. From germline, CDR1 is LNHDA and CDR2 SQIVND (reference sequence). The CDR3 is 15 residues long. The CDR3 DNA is TGTGCCAGTAGTCCCCGGGACAGGCCTGCCGGGGGCTACACCTTC. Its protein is CASSPRDRPAGGYTF.

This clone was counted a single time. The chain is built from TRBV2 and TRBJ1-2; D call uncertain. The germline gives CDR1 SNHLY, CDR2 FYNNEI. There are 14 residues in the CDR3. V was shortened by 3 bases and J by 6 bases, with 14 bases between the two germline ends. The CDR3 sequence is CASSDREEYHGYTF. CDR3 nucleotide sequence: TGTGCCAGCAGTGATCGGGAAGAGTACCATGGCTACACCTTC.

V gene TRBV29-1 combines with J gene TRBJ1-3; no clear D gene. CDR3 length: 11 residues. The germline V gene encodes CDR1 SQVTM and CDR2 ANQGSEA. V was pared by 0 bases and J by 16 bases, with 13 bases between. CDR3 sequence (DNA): TGCAGCGTTGAAGATGACTTGGCGACGTATTTT. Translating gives CSVEDDLATYF.

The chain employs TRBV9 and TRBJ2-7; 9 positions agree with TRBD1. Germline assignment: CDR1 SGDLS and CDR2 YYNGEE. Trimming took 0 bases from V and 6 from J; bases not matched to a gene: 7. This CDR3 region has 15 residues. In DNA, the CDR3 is TGTGCCAGCAGCGTAGTTGGGACAGGGCTATCCGAGCAGTACTTC. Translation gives CASSVVGTGLSEQYF.

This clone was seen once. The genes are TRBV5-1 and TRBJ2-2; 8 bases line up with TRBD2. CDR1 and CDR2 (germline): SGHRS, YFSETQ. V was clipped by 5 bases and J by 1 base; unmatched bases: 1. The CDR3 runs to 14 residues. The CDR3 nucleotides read TGCGCCAGCAGAACTAGCGGGAACACCGGGGAGCTGTTTTTT. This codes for CASRTSGNTGELFF.

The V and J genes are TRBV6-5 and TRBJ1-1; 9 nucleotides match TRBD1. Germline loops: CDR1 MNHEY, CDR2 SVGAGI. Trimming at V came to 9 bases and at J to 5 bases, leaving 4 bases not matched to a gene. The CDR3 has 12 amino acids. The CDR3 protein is CASGTGRTEAFF. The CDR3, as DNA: TGTGCCAGTGGGACAGGGAGGACTGAAGCTTTCTTT.

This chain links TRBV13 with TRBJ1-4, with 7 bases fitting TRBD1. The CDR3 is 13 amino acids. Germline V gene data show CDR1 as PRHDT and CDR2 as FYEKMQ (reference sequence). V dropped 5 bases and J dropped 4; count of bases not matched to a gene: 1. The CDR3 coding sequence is TGTGCCAGCAGCCGGGACAGTAATGAAAAACTGTTTTTT. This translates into CASSRDSNEKLFF.

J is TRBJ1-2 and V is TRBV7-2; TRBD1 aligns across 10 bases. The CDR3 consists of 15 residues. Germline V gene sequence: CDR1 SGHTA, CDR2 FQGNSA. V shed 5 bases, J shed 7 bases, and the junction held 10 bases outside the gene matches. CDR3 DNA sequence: TGTGCCAGCAGCCTCCAACCCGGGACAGGGGTTGGCTACACCTTC. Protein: CASSLQPGTGVGYTF.

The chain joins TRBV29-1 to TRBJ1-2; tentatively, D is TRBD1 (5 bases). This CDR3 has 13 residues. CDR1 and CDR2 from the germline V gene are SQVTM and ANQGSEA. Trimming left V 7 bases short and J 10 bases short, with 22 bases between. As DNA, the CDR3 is TGCAGCGGCGGAGACAGTCCTTTTTTAGACTACACCTTC. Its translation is CSGGDSPFLDYTF.

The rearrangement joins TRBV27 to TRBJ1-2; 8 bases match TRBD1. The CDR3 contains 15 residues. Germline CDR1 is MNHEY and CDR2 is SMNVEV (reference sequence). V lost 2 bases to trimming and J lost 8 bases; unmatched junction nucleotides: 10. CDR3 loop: CASSLAGRGHGGYTF. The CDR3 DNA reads TGTGCCAGCAGTTTAGCGGGCAGGGGGCATGGGGGCTACACCTTC.

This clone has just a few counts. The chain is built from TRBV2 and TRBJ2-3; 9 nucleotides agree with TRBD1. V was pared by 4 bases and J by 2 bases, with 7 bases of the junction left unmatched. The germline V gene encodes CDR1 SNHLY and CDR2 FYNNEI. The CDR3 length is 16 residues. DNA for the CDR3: TGTGCCAGCAGTGCCTCCGGGACAGGGACCACAGATACGCAGTATTTT. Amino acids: CASSASGTGTTDTQYF.

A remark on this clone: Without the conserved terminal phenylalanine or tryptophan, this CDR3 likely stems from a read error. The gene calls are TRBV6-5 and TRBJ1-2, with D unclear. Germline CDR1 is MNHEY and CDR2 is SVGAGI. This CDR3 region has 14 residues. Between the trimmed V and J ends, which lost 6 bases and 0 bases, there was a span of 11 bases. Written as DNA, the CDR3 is TGTGCCAGCAGATCGGCAAATTCTAACTATGGCTACACCCTC. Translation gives CASRSANSNYGYTL.

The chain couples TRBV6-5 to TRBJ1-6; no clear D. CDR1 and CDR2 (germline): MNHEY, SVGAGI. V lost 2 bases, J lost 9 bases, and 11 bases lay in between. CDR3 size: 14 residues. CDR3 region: CASSYREGISPLHF. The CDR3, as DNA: TGTGCCAGCAGTTACCGGGAAGGGATTTCACCCCTCCACTTT.

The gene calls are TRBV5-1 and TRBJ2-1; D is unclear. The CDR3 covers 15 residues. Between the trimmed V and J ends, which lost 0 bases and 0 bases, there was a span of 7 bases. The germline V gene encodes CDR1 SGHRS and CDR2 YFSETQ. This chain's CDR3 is CASSLVLSSYNEQFF. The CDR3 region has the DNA TGCGCCAGCAGCTTGGTTCTTAGCTCCTACAATGAGCAGTTCTTC.

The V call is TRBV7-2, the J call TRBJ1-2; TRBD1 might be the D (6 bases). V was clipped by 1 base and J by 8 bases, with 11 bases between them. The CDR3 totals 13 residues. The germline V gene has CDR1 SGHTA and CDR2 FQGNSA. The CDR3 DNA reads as TGTGCCAGCAGCTTAGTGGGGGCTCGGGGCTACACCTTC. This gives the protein CASSLVGARGYTF.

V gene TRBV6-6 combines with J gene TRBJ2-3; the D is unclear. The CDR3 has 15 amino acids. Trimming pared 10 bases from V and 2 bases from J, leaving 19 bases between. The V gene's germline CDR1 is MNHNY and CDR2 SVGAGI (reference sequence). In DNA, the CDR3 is TGTGCCATCCCTTGGGCCCTACGCAACACAGATACGCAGTATTTT. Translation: CAIPWALRNTDTQYF.

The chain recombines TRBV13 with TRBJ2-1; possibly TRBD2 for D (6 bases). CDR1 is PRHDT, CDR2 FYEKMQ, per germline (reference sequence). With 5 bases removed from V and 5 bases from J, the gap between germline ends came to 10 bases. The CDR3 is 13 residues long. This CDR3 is CASSKGLNNEQFF. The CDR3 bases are TGTGCCAGCAGCAAGGGACTTAACAATGAGCAGTTCTTC.